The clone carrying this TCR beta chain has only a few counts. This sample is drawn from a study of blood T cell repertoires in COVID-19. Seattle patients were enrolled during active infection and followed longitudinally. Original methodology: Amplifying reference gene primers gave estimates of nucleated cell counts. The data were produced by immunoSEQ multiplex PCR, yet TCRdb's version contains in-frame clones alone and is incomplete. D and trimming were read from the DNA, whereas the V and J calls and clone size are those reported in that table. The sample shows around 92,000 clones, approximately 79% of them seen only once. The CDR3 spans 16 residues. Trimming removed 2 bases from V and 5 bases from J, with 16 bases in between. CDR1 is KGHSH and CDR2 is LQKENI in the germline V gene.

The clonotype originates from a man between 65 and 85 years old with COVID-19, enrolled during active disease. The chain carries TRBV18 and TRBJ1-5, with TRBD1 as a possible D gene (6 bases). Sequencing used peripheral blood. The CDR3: CASSPGVGTRDQPQHF. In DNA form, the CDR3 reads TGTGCCAGCTCACCAGGGGTCGGGACAAGAGATCAGCCCCAGCATTTT.